This record covers a single T cell receptor beta chain. Its antigen is unidentified. This sample is drawn from a study of immune evolution from preneoplasia to lung adenocarcinoma. As for the study in general: HLA loss of heterozygosity: about 7% AIS, about 15% MIA, about 35% ADC, none AAH.

V dropped 5 bases and J dropped 6; count of bases not matched to a gene: 7. Per the germline V gene, CDR1 is SGHAT and CDR2 is FQNNGV. The CDR3 sequence is 15 residues long. Study outcomes and limitations: T cell clonality was higher in KRAS-mutant than EGFR-mutant or wild-type nodules.

Profiling relied on immunoSEQ multiplex PCR, and the TCRdb table lists in-frame clones only, not all of them. In the table there are fewer than 9,500 clones, around 80% of which are singletons. Resections took place in Japan or China from the mid-2010s to the late 2010s. Macro-dissection enriched premalignant or tumor cells before nucleic acid extraction. The gene calls are TRBV11-2 and TRBJ2-5, with 12 positions matching TRBD2. Input material: FFPE minimally invasive lung adenocarcinoma tissue. The sequence derives from a donor aged 70 or over with lung adenocarcinoma. The CDR3: CASSHRLAGVKTQYF. The CDR3 bases are TGTGCCAGCAGCCACCGACTAGCGGGAGTGAAGACCCAGTACTTC.